A selection of T cell receptor beta chains follows, all from one sample in a study of blood T cell repertoires in COVID-19. Method: immunoSEQ multiplex PCR; TCRdb's copy keeps in-frame clones and lacks some. The sample includes fewer than 350,000 clones, around 89% of them seen just once. The specimen sequenced was PBMCs or T cells enriched from blood (not recorded which). The receptors derive from a woman aged 55-70 years in a cohort exposed to, infected with or recovered from COVID-19 (not recorded which). Each CDR3 is given with its conserved first and last residue. D genes are given only for firm matches. Rows may omit the clone size; those that give it use once, few, many or a size class.

J	D	length	size	V	DNA	CDR3
TRBJ2-3	NA	17	NA	TRBV6-2/TRBV6-3	TGTGCCAGCAGTTACACAGGCGTCCCCTTAGGGGCAGATACGCAGTATTTT	CASSYTGVPLGADTQYF
TRBJ1-6	NA	17	NA	TRBV11-2	TGTGCCAGCAGCTTAGTCAGGGGTGCTGGCGGCGGATCACCCCTCCACTTT	CASSLVRGAGGGSPLHF
TRBJ2-4	NA	15	NA	TRBV4-1	TGCGCCAGCAGCCAACTATCCTCTATCAAAAACATTCAGTACTTC	CASSQLSSIKNIQYF
TRBJ1-5	NA	14	NA	TRBV5-1	TGCGCCAGCAGCTTGGGGGGACAAGGCTACCCCCAGCATTTT	CASSLGGQGYPQHF
TRBJ2-1	NA	12	NA	TRBV30	TGTGCCTGGAGTGGGTGGGAGGCTGTACAGTTCTTC	CAWSGWEAVQFF
TRBJ2-7	TRBD2	14	NA	TRBV30	TGTGCCTGGAGTGTCTCTAGCGGGAGTTACGAGCAGTACTTC	CAWSVSSGSYEQYF
TRBJ1-4	NA	15	NA	TRBV7-9	TGTGCCAGCAGCCAGTCCCGTCGGGCTAATGAAAAACTGTTTTTT	CASSQSRRANEKLFF
TRBJ2-1	NA	15	once	TRBV11-2	TGTGCCAGCAGCCCCTCTCCAACAGGGTCCCGGTTGCAGTTCTTC	CASSPSPTGSRLQFF
TRBJ2-7	NA	18	NA	TRBV3-1/TRBV3-2	TGTGCCAGCAGCCAAAGGCCTAGGTCGACGGTGTACTCCTACGAGCAGTACTTC	CASSQRPRSTVYSYEQYF
TRBJ2-7	TRBD1	15	NA	TRBV9	TGTGCCAGCAGCAAAGGGACAGCCGGAACCTACGAGCAGTACTTC	CASSKGTAGTYEQYF
TRBJ2-7	NA	14	NA	TRBV24-1	TGTGCCACCAGTGAAAACAGGGATAGGTACGAGCAGTACTTC	CATSENRDRYEQYF
TRBJ1-1	TRBD1	15	NA	TRBV6-5	TGTGCCAGCAGAGCCGGACAGGGGGTGAACACTGAAGCTTTCTTT	CASRAGQGVNTEAFF
TRBJ1-5	TRBD1	17	NA	TRBV7-8	TGTGCCAGCAGCTTAGGCTTGGACAGGGCTCTCAATCAGCCCCAGCATTTT	CASSLGLDRALNQPQHF
TRBJ2-1	TRBD2	19	NA	TRBV28	TGTGCCAGCAGTTCCCTACCCCGGACTAGCGGGACCCTTTTCAATGAGCAGTTCTTC	CASSSLPRTSGTLFNEQFF
TRBJ2-3	TRBD2	12	NA	TRBV30	TGTGCCCCGGGGGGGGGCACAGATACGCAGTATTTT	CAPGGGTDTQYF
TRBJ1-2	TRBD1	15	NA	TRBV7-2	TGTGCCAGCAGCTTCGACAGGGGGACAAACTATGGCTACACCTTC	CASSFDRGTNYGYTF
TRBJ1-1	NA	17	NA	TRBV7-9	TGTGCCAGCACCAACCCGAGAAGGGGTCGAGGGAACACTGAAGCTTTCTTT	CASTNPRRGRGNTEAFF
TRBJ2-2	TRBD1	17	once	TRBV24-1	TGTGCCACCAGTGGTCTCCGGGACAGGGGAGACACCGGGGAGCTGTTTTTT	CATSGLRDRGDTGELFF
TRBJ2-2	TRBD2	15	NA	TRBV27	TGTGCCAGCAGTGTCGGGACTAGCGGCTATGGGGAGCTGTTTTTT	CASSVGTSGYGELFF
TRBJ2-1	TRBD2	13	once	TRBV10-3	TGTGCCAACTCCAGGACTAGCGGGAACGAGCAGTTCTTC	CANSRTSGNEQFF
TRBJ1-5	NA	15	NA	TRBV28	TGTGCCAGCAGTACAGAGGGTAGGGGCAATCAGCCCCAGCATTTT	CASSTEGRGNQPQHF
TRBJ1-2	NA	17	NA	TRBV11-3	TGTGCCAGCAGCTTAGAGCCACAGGGCTCCGGAATCTATGGCTACACCTTC	CASSLEPQGSGIYGYTF
TRBJ1-1	NA	14	NA	TRBV7-8	TGTGCCAGCAGCTTATGGGCAGGGGACACTGAAGCTTTCTTT	CASSLWAGDTEAFF
TRBJ1-5	NA	16	NA	TRBV19	TGTGCCAGTAGTATAGGGGGGGGTAGGGGAAATCAGCCCCAGCATTTT	CASSIGGGRGNQPQHF
TRBJ1-2	NA	15	NA	TRBV5-1	TGCGCCAGCAGCTTGGGTATCAGGTCAGGATATGGCTACACCTTC	CASSLGIRSGYGYTF
TRBJ2-1	TRBD1	15	NA	TRBV5-8	TGTGCCAGCAGCCACAGGGGGCGTTGGTACAATGAGCAGTTCTTC	CASSHRGRWYNEQFF
TRBJ2-7	TRBD1	12	once	TRBV29-1	TGCAGCGTTCACAGGGGATCCTACGAGCAGTACTTC	CSVHRGSYEQYF
TRBJ2-3	TRBD2	15	NA	TRBV3-1/TRBV3-2	TGTGCCAGCAGCCAAGGGGGAGGGGGCACAGATACGCAGTATTTT	CASSQGGGGTDTQYF
TRBJ2-2	NA	15	NA	TRBV28	TGTGCCAGCAGTATCACAGGGAAGAACACCGGGGAGCTGTTTTTT	CASSITGKNTGELFF
TRBJ2-1	TRBD2	14	NA	TRBV2	TGTGCCAGCAGGGCGGGGACTAGCGGCAATGAGCAGTTCTTC	CASRAGTSGNEQFF
TRBJ1-4	NA	16	NA	TRBV7-9	TGTGCCAGCAGCCGCGGACAGCTCGCAACTAATGAAAAACTGTTTTTT	CASSRGQLATNEKLFF
TRBJ1-3	NA	15	once	TRBV7-9	TGTGCCAGCAGCTTCGGGGAGATTTCTGGAAACACCATATATTTT	CASSFGEISGNTIYF
TRBJ1-1	TRBD1	15	NA	TRBV7-3	TGTGCCAGCAGCTTAAGCCCAGACAGGGTTGGTGAAGCTTTCTTT	CASSLSPDRVGEAFF
TRBJ2-7	TRBD2	18	NA	TRBV28	TGTGCCAGCAGTTTATGGGGGATGGCGACTAGCGGGAACTACGAGCAGTACTTC	CASSLWGMATSGNYEQYF
TRBJ2-7	NA	15	NA	TRBV23-1	TGCGCCAGCAGTCAATCGAGCCCACCCCACTACGAGCAGTACTTC	CASSQSSPPHYEQYF
TRBJ1-1	TRBD1	15	NA	TRBV13	TGTGCCAGCAGCTTCGAACAGGGGGCGAACACTGAAGCTTTCTTT	CASSFEQGANTEAFF
TRBJ2-1	TRBD2	14	few	TRBV28	TGTGCCAGCAGAATCGCCGGGACTAAGGATGAGCAGTTCTTC	CASRIAGTKDEQFF
TRBJ2-7	NA	14	NA	TRBV27	TGTGCCAGCCTCAGGGCGATGGGGTCCTACGAGCAGTACTTC	CASLRAMGSYEQYF
TRBJ1-3	NA	16	NA	TRBV25-1	TGTGCCAGCAGTGAACCTGGAGGGATAGGTGGAAACACCATATATTTT	CASSEPGGIGGNTIYF
TRBJ1-6	TRBD1	17	NA	TRBV7-2	TGTGCCAGCAGTCCACACTCAACCGGGACAGGGTCCCCCCCTCGCCACTTT	CASSPHSTGTGSPPRHF
TRBJ2-2	TRBD2	16	NA	TRBV10-2	TGCGCCAGCAGTAGAGCGGGAGTCGCGAACACCGGGGAGCTGTTTTTT	CASSRAGVANTGELFF
TRBJ2-1	TRBD2	18	NA	TRBV28	TGTGCCAGCAGTTTAGACCCGCTAGCGGCTGTCCCGAGGGATGAGCAGTTCTTC	CASSLDPLAAVPRDEQFF
TRBJ2-7	TRBD1	14	NA	TRBV18	TGTGCCAGCTCACCACCGACAGGGGAGGACGAGCAGTACTTC	CASSPPTGEDEQYF
TRBJ2-5	NA	12	NA	TRBV29-1	TGCAGCACGGACAGAAACCAAGAGACCCAGTACTTC	CSTDRNQETQYF
TRBJ2-6	TRBD1	16	NA	TRBV7-2	TGTGCCAGCAGCCCGCGGACAGGGTCTGGGGCCAACGTCCTGACTTTC	CASSPRTGSGANVLTF
TRBJ1-3	TRBD1	15	NA	TRBV2	TGTGCCAGCAGTCCCCGGACAGGGGCCGGAAACACCATATATTTT	CASSPRTGAGNTIYF
TRBJ2-5	NA	18	NA	TRBV4-1	TGCGCCAGCAGCCTTACAGGGGGCCCAGGACTAGCTCGAGAGACCCAGTACTTC	CASSLTGGPGLARETQYF
TRBJ1-1	TRBD1	16	NA	TRBV15	TGTGCCACCAGCAGAGGAATAGTCAGGGGGCAGGGTGAAGCTTTCTTT	CATSRGIVRGQGEAFF
TRBJ1-2	NA	15	NA	TRBV15	TGTGCCACCAGCAGTCCTTTAGGGGTTAACTATGGCTACACCTTC	CATSSPLGVNYGYTF
TRBJ2-7	TRBD2	19	NA	TRBV7-9	TGTGCCAGCAGCTTCGTTGTCGGACTAGCGGGAGGGACCCACCGGGAGCAGTACTTC	CASSFVVGLAGGTHREQYF
TRBJ2-5	TRBD2	15	NA	TRBV30	TGTGCCTGGAGCCGTCTAGCGGGAGACCAAGAGACCCAGTACTTC	CAWSRLAGDQETQYF
TRBJ2-1	NA	16	NA	TRBV7-8	TGTGCCAGCAGCGGGGGGGGCGCGGGCCCATACAATGAGCAGTTCTTC	CASSGGGAGPYNEQFF
TRBJ2-4	TRBD2	13	once	TRBV29-1	TGCAGCGTTGATATAGCGGGAGGCGGAATTCAGTACTTC	CSVDIAGGGIQYF
TRBJ1-2	TRBD1	15	NA	TRBV3-1/TRBV3-2	TGTGCCAGCAGCCAGTTGACAGGGTCGGACTATGGCTACACCTTC	CASSQLTGSDYGYTF